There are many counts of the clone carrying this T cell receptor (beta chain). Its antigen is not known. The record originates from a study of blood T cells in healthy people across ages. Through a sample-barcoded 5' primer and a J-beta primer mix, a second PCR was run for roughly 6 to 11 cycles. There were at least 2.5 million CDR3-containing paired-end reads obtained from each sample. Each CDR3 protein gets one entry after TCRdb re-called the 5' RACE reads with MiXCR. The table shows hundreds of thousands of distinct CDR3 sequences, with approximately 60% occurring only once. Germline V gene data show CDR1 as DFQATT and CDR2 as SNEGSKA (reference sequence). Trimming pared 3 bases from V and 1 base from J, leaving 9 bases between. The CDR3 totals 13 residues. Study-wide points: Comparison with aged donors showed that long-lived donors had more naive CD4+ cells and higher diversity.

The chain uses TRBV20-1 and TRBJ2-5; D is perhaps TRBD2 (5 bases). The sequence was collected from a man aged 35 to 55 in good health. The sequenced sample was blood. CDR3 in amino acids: CSASKSGQETQYF. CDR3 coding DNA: TGCAGTGCTAGTAAGAGCGGCCAAGAGACCCAGTACTTC.